This entry lists 31 T cell receptor beta chains sequenced from one sample in a study of cytomegalovirus exposure and HLA in healthy donors. Both 60 Vbeta primers and 13 Jbeta primers went into the PCR. The repertoire was sequenced with immunoSEQ multiplex PCR; TCRdb's copy has only in-frame clones and lacks some. The sample consists of approximately 150,000 clones, roughly 70% of them appearing once. Sequenced sample: PBMCs. These receptors were collected from a man aged 55 to 70 in good health and CMV-seronegative.

The DNA of the CDR3 is TGTGCCAGCAGTTACTCAGTAGGGGGCTCCTACGAGCAGTACTTC. This codes for CASSYSVGGSYEQYF. This chain uses TRBV6-5 with TRBJ2-7, with D tentatively TRBD1 (6 bases). V was cut by 0 bases and J by 0 bases, with 9 bases left in between. Germline CDR1 MNHEY, CDR2 SVGAGI. The CDR3 extends over 15 amino acids.

J is TRBJ2-1 and V is TRBV29-1; 11 positions match TRBD2. Per germline, CDR1 SQVTM and CDR2 ANQGSEA. This CDR3 has 14 amino acids. V lost 5 bases, J lost 4 bases, and 4 bases stayed unmatched. The CDR3 is CSVLLAGVYNEQFF. The CDR3 DNA reads as TGCAGCGTTTTACTAGCGGGAGTTTACAATGAGCAGTTCTTC.

J is TRBJ1-5 and V is TRBV29-1, with TRBD1 identical over 10 bases. The germline V gene encodes CDR1 SQVTM and CDR2 ANQGSEA. V was clipped by 7 bases and J by 5 bases; unmatched bases: 2. This CDR3 contains 12 residues. The CDR3 region is CSAGQGDQPQHF. The DNA of the CDR3 is TGCAGCGCTGGACAGGGGGATCAGCCCCAGCATTTT.

Only one count was recorded for this clone. V and J are TRBV6-6 and TRBJ1-1; 10 nucleotides agree with TRBD1. After removal of 2 bases from V and 8 bases from J, the junction contained 8 bases not matched to a gene. This CDR3 is built from 15 residues. The germline V gene encodes CDR1 MNHNY and CDR2 SVGAGI (reference sequence). The CDR3 is CASSYPPPGQGEAFF. The CDR3 DNA is TGTGCCAGCAGTTACCCCCCGCCGGGACAGGGGGAAGCTTTCTTT.

The genes are TRBV7-8 and TRBJ2-3; D is unclear. Trimming took 5 bases from V and 0 from J, leaving 9 bases between them. CDR3 size: 14 residues. Germline-derived CDR1 and CDR2 are SGHVS and FQNEAQ. CDR3 bases: TGTGCCAGCAGCCTTACGACTAGCACAGATACGCAGTATTTT. Its protein is CASSLTTSTDTQYF.

This sequence joins TRBV30 and TRBJ1-4; 8 bases map to TRBD1. The CDR3 has 15 amino acids. Germline CDR1 reads GTSNPN; CDR2 reads SVGIG (reference sequence). Trimming took 2 bases from V and 5 from J; bases not matched to a gene: 7. CDR3: CAWSPLGQANEKLFF. The CDR3, as DNA: TGTGCCTGGAGTCCCCTGGGACAGGCAAATGAAAAACTGTTTTTT.

The rearrangement uses TRBV7-8 and TRBJ2-7, with TRBD2 identical over 8 bases. Germline V gene lookup returns CDR1 SGHVS and CDR2 FQNEAQ. The CDR3 is 14 amino acids. The trim removed 1 base at V and 3 bases at J, leaving 2 bases unmatched. CDR3 bases: TGTGCCAGCAGCTTAGGCGGGGGGAGCTACGAGCAGTACTTC. Translating it yields CASSLGGGSYEQYF.

The chain recombines TRBV28 with TRBJ1-4; D is unclear. Germline V lookup: CDR1 MDHEN, CDR2 SYDVKM. The CDR3 is 16 amino acids. V was pared by 6 bases and J by 6 bases, with 20 bases between. The CDR3 bases are TGTGCCAGCAGAACTGGATCGGGAGTAGTGGATGAAAAACTGTTTTTT. This sequence encodes CASRTGSGVVDEKLFF. The full variable domain, its missing parts supplied by reference TRBV28 and TRBJ1-4, is DVKVTQSSRYLVKRTGEKVFLECVQDMDHENMFWYRQDPGLGLRLIYFSYDVKMKEKGDIPEGYSVSREKKERFSLILESASTNQTSMYLCASRTGSGVVDEKLFFGSGTQLSVL.

J is TRBJ2-4 and V is TRBV7-2; TRBD2 matches 10 bases. V shed 5 bases, J shed 7 bases, and the junction held 5 bases outside the gene matches. The CDR3 length is 14 residues. Germline CDR1 is SGHTA and CDR2 is FQGNSA. CDR3: CASSTASGSNIQYF. CDR3 DNA: TGTGCCAGCAGCACAGCTAGCGGGAGTAACATTCAGTACTTC. The whole variable domain, filled in from reference TRBV7-2 and TRBJ2-4, reads GAGVSQSPSNKVTEKGKDVELRCDPISGHTALYWYRQSLGQGLEFLIYFQGNSAPDKSGLPSDRFSAERTGGSVSTLTIQRTQQEDSAVYLCASSTASGSNIQYFGAGTRLSVL.

This clone showed up just a few times. The V and J genes are TRBV28 and TRBJ2-7, with 12 bases lining up with TRBD1. Trimming at V came to 5 bases and at J to 7 bases, leaving 12 bases not matched to a gene. There are 16 residues in the CDR3. Germline V lookup: CDR1 MDHEN, CDR2 SYDVKM. The CDR3 DNA reads TGTGCCAGCAGTATACCCGGGACAGGGGGCGCTGAAGAGCAGTACTTC. This translates into CASSIPGTGGAEEQYF.

The chain links TRBV18 to TRBJ2-7, with D perhaps matching TRBD1 (6 bases). CDR1 is KGHSH and CDR2 is LQKENI in the germline V gene. V dropped 6 bases and J dropped 2 bases, with 23 bases sitting between them. The CDR3 has 17 residues. CDR3 amino acids: CASSRDRPSTGPYEQYF. The CDR3 region has the DNA TGTGCCAGCTCGCGCGACAGACCTTCGACAGGACCCTACGAGCAGTACTTC.

This clone has a handful of counts. The chain couples TRBV4-3 to TRBJ2-7; D might be TRBD1 (5 bases). CDR3 size: 16 residues. The V end lost 0 bases, the J end lost 0 bases, and 12 bases lay between the germline ends. The V gene's germline CDR1 is LGHNA and CDR2 YSLEER. For the CDR3, the DNA is TGCGCCAGCAGCCAAGATAAAGACAGCCGCTCCTACGAGCAGTACTTC. Translation: CASSQDKDSRSYEQYF.

This chain connects TRBV5-6 to TRBJ2-1; the D gene is possibly TRBD1 (6 bases). V lost 0 bases, J lost 12 bases, and 10 bases lay in between. Germline CDR1 is SGHDT and CDR2 is YYEEEE. The CDR3 runs 12 residues. CDR3 in amino acids: CASSLVGAGQFF. The CDR3 region has the DNA TGTGCCAGCAGCTTGGTGGGGGCAGGGCAGTTCTTC. Full variable domain (remainder filled in from reference TRBV5-6 and TRBJ2-1): DAGVTQSPTHLIKTRGQQVTLRCSPKSGHDTVSWYQQALGQGPQFIFQYYEEEERQRGNFPDRFSGHQFPNYSSELNVNALLLGDSALYLCASSLVGAGQFFGPGTRLTVL.

The genes are TRBV6-1 and TRBJ1-4, with D tentatively TRBD1 (6 bases). With 0 bases removed from V and 7 bases from J, the gap between germline ends came to 18 bases. The CDR3 runs to 17 residues. CDR1 is MNHNS and CDR2 is SASEGT in the germline V gene. The CDR3 coding sequence is TGTGCCAGCAGTGAAGCCTGGCAGGGGCGTTGGGTTGAAAAACTGTTTTTT. It encodes CASSEAWQGRWVEKLFF.

The chain links TRBV27 to TRBJ2-4; 8 bases map to TRBD2. CDR3 length: 15 amino acids. Germline V lookup: CDR1 MNHEY, CDR2 SMNVEV (reference sequence). V gave up 2 bases and J gave up 0 bases; unmatched junction bases: 0. DNA for the CDR3: TGTGCCAGCAGTTTACTAGCGGGAGCCAAAAACATTCAGTACTTC. Translated: CASSLLAGAKNIQYF.

V and J are TRBV19 and TRBJ2-7; TRBD1 aligns across 9 bases. The V gene end was trimmed by 6 bases and the J gene end by 5 bases; junction bases not matched to a gene: 5. CDR1 is LNHDA and CDR2 is SQIVND in the germline V gene (reference sequence). This CDR3 contains 13 residues. This CDR3 reads CASRGTGFNEQYF. As DNA, the CDR3 is TGTGCCAGTAGGGGGACAGGGTTTAACGAGCAGTACTTC. Complete variable domain (other parts from reference TRBV19 and TRBJ2-7): DGGITQSPKYLFRKEGQNVTLSCEQNLNHDAMYWYRQDPGQGLRLIYYSQIVNDFQKGDIAEGYSVSREKKESFPLTVTSAQKNPTAFYLCASRGTGFNEQYFGPGTRLTVT.

This chain connects TRBV19 to TRBJ2-3, with 7 bases matching TRBD2. With 3 bases clipped from V and 2 bases from J, the junction kept 14 bases outside the gene matches. Germline CDR1 and CDR2: LNHDA and SQIVND (reference sequence). CDR3 size: 18 residues. This CDR3 is CASSIRQGLAELTDTQYF. The CDR3 DNA sequence: TGTGCCAGTAGTATTCGTCAGGGCCTAGCGGAGCTCACAGATACGCAGTATTTT.

The chain employs TRBV10-3 and TRBJ2-7; TRBD1 matches 9 bases. This CDR3 spans 12 amino acids. Germline values: CDR1 ENHRY, CDR2 SYGVKD. V dropped 9 bases and J dropped 4; count of bases not matched to a gene: 4. CDR3 protein: CAIGTGTYEQYF. CDR3 bases: TGTGCCATTGGGACAGGGACATACGAGCAGTACTTC.

J is TRBJ1-5 and V is TRBV12-2; the D call of TRBD1 is as the table states it, not checked on the DNA. TRBV12-2 is annotated as a pseudogene. The CDR3 has 17 amino acids. Here the CDR3 reads CASRMNRDRAGDQPQHF. CDR3 DNA: TGTGCAAGTCGCATGAACCGGGACAGGGCAGGGGATCAGCCCCAGCATTTT.

The chain links TRBV9 to TRBJ2-2, with 12 bases matching TRBD2. This CDR3 is built from 17 residues. The junction had 3 bases not matched to a gene; V was cut back by 2 bases and J by 1 base. Germline values: CDR1 SGDLS, CDR2 YYNGEE. The CDR3, as DNA: TGTGCCAGCAGCGTGCTACTAGCGGGAGGGAACACCGGGGAGCTGTTTTTT. Protein product: CASSVLLAGGNTGELFF.

The sample holds a few counts of this clone. This chain joins TRBV2 and TRBJ1-1; D is unclear. V was shortened by 4 bases and J by 0 bases, with 9 bases between the two germline ends. CDR1 and CDR2 (germline): SNHLY, FYNNEI. This CDR3 region has 14 residues. The CDR3 DNA reads TGTGCCAGCAGTGTCACACAGTTGAACACTGAAGCTTTCTTT. Residues: CASSVTQLNTEAFF. The complete variable domain, with remaining parts taken from reference TRBV2 and TRBJ1-1, reads EPEVTQTPSHQVTQMGQEVILRCVPISNHLYFYWYRQILGQKVEFLVSFYNNEISEKSEIFDDQFSVERPDGSNFTLKIRSTKLEDSAMYFCASSVTQLNTEAFFGQGTRLTVV.

The CDR3 DNA follows: TGTGCCACACAGACAGGGGGCGGGAATTCACCCCTCCACTTT. Residues: CATQTGGGNSPLHF. The rearrangement joins TRBV28 to TRBJ1-6; 10 nucleotides line up with TRBD1. After removal of 10 bases from V and 7 bases from J, the junction contained 7 bases not matched to a gene. The germline gives CDR1 MDHEN, CDR2 SYDVKM. The CDR3 covers 14 residues.

The chain carries TRBV5-1 and TRBJ2-1, with D maybe TRBD2 (5 bases). With 5 bases removed from V and 2 bases from J, the gap between germline ends came to 8 bases. The CDR3 totals 13 residues. Germline V gene sequence: CDR1 SGHRS, CDR2 YFSETQ. The CDR3 DNA is TGCGCCAGCAGGGGAGAAACCTACAATGAGCAGTTCTTC. This translates into CASRGETYNEQFF.

The V call is TRBV6-5, the J call TRBJ2-7; D remains ambiguous. The CDR3 is 15 residues long. V dropped 6 bases and J dropped 3 bases, with 18 bases sitting between them. Germline CDR1 MNHEY, CDR2 SVGAGI. This CDR3 reads CASSEVGGVLYEQYF. CDR3 DNA sequence: TGTGCCAGCAGCGAGGTTGGTGGAGTTCTCTACGAGCAGTACTTC.

This chain uses TRBV19 with TRBJ1-1, with a tentative D call TRBD1 (6 bases). Germline loops: CDR1 LNHDA, CDR2 SQIVND (reference sequence). This CDR3 has 13 amino acids. V gave up 3 bases and J gave up 4 bases, with 9 bases separating them. CDR3 DNA sequence: TGTGCCAGTAGTATGCAGGGGACCACTGAAGCTTTCTTT. Its translation: CASSMQGTTEAFF.

J is TRBJ2-1 and V is TRBV7-2, with TRBD2 as a possible D gene (6 bases). Germline CDR1 reads SGHTA; CDR2 reads FQGNSA. The CDR3 spans 14 residues. Between the trimmed V and J ends, which lost 7 bases and 7 bases, there was a span of 17 bases. CDR3 DNA sequence: TGTGCCAGCACCGTCCGACTAGATAAGAATGAGCAGTTCTTC. It translates to CASTVRLDKNEQFF.

The chain is built from TRBV9 and TRBJ1-4; 9 nucleotides agree with TRBD1. With V trimmed by 3 bases and J by 7 bases, 13 bases remained unmatched. The CDR3 loop spans 17 amino acids. The germline CDR1 and CDR2 sequences are SGDLS and YYNGEE. The CDR3 is CASSEGQGGSRGEKLFF. Written as DNA, the CDR3 is TGTGCCAGCAGCGAGGGACAGGGTGGATCAAGGGGTGAAAAACTGTTTTTT.

This clone has more than one count but fewer than ten. The gene calls are TRBV27 and TRBJ1-5, with TRBD1 as a possible D gene (5 bases). CDR3 size: 16 residues. Trimming removed 4 bases from V and 1 base from J, with 14 bases in between. Germline lookup yields CDR1 MNHEY and CDR2 SMNVEV (reference sequence). The CDR3 region is CASSSGAGGSNQPQHF. CDR3 DNA sequence: TGTGCCAGCAGTTCCGGCGCGGGGGGGAGCAATCAGCCCCAGCATTTT.

This clone turned up a few times. The V and J genes are TRBV5-8 and TRBJ2-3, with D hard to call. V lost 3 bases and J 3 bases, leaving 14 bases between the germline ends. CDR3 length equals 15 residues. Germline assignment: CDR1 SGHTS and CDR2 YDEGEE. CDR3 protein: CASSSTELETDTQYF. The CDR3 DNA sequence: TGTGCCAGCAGCTCCACGGAGTTGGAAACAGATACGCAGTATTTT.

The chain employs TRBV30 and TRBJ1-1, with TRBD1 matching over 8 bases. The CDR3 has 14 amino acids. The germline V gene encodes CDR1 GTSNPN and CDR2 SVGIG (reference sequence). The junction had 10 bases not matched to a gene; V was cut back by 3 bases and J by 7 bases. The CDR3 DNA follows: TGTGCCTGGAGCGACGGGACAGGCCCTTTTGAAGCTTTCTTT. Amino acids: CAWSDGTGPFEAFF.

This chain connects TRBV27 to TRBJ1-1; D remains ambiguous. This CDR3 spans 13 amino acids. The germline gives CDR1 MNHEY, CDR2 SMNVEV (reference sequence). Trimming removed 6 bases at V and 4 bases at J, with 12 bases between. The CDR3 here is CASRELGSTEAFF. The DNA of the CDR3 is TGTGCCAGCAGGGAGTTAGGGAGCACTGAAGCTTTCTTT.